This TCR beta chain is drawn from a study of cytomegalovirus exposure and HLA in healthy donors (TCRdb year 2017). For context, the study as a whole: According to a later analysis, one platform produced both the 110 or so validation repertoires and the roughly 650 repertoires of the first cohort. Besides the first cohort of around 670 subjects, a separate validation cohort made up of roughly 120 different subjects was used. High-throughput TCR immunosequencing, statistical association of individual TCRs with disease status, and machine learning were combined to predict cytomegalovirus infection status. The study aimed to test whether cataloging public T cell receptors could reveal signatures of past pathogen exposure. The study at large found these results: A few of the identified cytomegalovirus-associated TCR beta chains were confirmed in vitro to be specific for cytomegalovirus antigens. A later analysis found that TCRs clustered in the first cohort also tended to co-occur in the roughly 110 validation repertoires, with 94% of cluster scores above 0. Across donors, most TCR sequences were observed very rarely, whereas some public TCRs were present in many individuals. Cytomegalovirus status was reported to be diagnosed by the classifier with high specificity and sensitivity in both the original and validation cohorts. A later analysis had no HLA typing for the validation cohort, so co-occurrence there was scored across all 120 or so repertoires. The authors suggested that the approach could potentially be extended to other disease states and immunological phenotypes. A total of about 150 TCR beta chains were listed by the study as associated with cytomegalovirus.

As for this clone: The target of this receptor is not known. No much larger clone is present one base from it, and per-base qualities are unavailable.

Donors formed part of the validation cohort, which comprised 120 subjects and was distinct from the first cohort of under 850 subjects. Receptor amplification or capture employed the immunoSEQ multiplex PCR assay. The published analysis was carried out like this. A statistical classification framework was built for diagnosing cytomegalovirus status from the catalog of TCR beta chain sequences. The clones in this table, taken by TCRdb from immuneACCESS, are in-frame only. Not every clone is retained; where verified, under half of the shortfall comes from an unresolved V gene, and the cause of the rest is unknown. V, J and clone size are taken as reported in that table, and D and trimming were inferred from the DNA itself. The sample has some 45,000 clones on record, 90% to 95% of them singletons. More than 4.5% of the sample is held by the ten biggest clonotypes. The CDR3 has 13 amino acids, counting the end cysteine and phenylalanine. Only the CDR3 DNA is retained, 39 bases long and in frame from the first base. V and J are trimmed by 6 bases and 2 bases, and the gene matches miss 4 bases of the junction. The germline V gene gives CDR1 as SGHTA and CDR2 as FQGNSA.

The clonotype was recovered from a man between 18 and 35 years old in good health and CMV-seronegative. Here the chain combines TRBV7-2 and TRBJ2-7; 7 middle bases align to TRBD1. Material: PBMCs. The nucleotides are TGTGCCAGCAGGGACAGGAAGACCTACGAGCAGTACTTC. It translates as CASRDRKTYEQYF.